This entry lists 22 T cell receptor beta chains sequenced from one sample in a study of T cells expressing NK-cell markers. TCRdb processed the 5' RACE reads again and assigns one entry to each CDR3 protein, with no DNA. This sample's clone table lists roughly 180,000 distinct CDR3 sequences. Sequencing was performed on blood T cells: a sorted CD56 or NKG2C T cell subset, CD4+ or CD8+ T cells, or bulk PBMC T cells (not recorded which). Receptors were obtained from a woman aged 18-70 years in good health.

CDR3 sequence reads: CASSPGGDYYEQYF. The chain couples TRBV5-1 to TRBJ2-7; TCRdb's assignment of TRBD1 cannot be checked, as there is no DNA. The CDR3 sequence is 14 residues long. Per the germline V gene, CDR1 is SGHRS and CDR2 is YFSETQ.

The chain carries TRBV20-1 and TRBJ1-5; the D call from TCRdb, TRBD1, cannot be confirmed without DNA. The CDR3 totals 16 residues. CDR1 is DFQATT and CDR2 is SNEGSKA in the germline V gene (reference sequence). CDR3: CSAQTGGQLYGQPQHF.

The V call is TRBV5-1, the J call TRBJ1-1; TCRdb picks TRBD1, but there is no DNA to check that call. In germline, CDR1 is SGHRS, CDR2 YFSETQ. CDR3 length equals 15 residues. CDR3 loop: CASSSDGAGGTEAFF. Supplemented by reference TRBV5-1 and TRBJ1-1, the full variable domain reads KAGVTQTPRYLIKTRGQQVTLSCSPISGHRSVSWYQQTPGQGLQFLFEYFSETQRNKGNFPGRFSGRQFSNSRSEMNVSTLELGDSALYLCASSSDGAGGTEAFFGQGTRLTVV.

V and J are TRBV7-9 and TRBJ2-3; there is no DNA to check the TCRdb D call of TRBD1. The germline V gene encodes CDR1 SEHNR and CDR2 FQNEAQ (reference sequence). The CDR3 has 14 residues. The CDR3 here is CASSSGTLTDTQYF.

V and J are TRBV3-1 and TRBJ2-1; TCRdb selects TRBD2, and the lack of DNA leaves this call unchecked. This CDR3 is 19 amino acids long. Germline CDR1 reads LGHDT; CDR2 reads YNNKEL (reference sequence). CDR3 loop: CASSTGTSGGPDSYNEQFF.

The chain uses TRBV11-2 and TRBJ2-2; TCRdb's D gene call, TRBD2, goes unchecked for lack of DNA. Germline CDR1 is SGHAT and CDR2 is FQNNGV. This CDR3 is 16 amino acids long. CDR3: CASSLTSVRGTGELFF.

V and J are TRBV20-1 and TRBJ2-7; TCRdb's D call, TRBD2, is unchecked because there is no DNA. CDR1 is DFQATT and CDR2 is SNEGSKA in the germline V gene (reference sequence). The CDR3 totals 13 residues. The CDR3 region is CSAFKWAAYEQYF.

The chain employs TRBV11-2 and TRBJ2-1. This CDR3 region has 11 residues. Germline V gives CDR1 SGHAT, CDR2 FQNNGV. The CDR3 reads CASSFEHEQFF. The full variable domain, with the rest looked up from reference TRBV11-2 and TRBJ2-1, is EAGVAQSPRYKIIEKRQSVAFWCNPISGHATLYWYQQILGQGPKLLIQFQNNGVVDDSQLPKDRFSAERLKGVDSTLKIQPAKLEDSAVYLCASSFEHEQFFGPGTRLTVL.

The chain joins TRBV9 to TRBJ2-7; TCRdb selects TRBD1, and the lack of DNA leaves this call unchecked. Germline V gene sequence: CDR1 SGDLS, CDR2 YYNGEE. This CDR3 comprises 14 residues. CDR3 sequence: CASSVGPPGTEQYF.

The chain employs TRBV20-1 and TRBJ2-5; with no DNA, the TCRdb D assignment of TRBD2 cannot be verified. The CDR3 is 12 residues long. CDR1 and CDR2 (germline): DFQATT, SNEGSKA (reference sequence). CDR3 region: CGIAAEWETQYF.

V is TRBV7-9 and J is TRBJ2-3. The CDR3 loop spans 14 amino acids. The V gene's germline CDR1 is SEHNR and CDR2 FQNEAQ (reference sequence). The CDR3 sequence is CASSQTQSTDTQYF.

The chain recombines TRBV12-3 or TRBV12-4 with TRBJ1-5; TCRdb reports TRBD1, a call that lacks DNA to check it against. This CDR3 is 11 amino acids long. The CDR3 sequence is CASSGVGAQHF.

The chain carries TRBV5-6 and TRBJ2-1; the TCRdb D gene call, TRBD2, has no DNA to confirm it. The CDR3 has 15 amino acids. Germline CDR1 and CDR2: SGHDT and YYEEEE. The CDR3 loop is CASSLARSSGDVQFF.

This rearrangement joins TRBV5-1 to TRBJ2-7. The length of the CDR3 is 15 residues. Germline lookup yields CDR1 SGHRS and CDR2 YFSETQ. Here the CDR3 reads CASSLGGTSSYEQYF. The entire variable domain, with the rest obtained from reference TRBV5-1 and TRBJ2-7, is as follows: KAGVTQTPRYLIKTRGQQVTLSCSPISGHRSVSWYQQTPGQGLQFLFEYFSETQRNKGNFPGRFSGRQFSNSRSEMNVSTLELGDSALYLCASSLGGTSSYEQYFGPGTRLTVT.

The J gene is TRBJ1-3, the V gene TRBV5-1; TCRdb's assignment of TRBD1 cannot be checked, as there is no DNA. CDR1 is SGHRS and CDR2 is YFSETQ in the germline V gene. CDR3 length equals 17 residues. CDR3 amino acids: CASSLGGGAGSGNTIYF.

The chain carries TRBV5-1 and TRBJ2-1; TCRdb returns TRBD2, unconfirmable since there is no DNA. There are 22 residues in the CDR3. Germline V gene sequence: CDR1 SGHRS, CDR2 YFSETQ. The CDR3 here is CASSWAGGMASGRASSYNEQFF.

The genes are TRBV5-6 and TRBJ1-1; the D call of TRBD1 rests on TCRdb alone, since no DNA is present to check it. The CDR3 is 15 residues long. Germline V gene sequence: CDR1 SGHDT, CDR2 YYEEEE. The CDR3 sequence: CASSPTRTGGTEAFF.

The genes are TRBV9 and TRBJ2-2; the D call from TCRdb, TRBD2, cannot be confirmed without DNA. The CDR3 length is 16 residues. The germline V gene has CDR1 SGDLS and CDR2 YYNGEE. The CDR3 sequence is CASSVGPAGGSGELFF.

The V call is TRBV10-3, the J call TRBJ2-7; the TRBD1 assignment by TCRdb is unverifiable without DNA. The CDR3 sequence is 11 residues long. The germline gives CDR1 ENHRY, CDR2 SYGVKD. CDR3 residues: CATASGYEQYF.

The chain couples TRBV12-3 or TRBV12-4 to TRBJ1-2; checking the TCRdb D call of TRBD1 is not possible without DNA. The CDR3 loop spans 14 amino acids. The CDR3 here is CASSFLGRPGGYTF.

This CDR3 reads CASSSRGGSSYEQYF. This chain uses TRBV7-3 with TRBJ2-7; TCRdb gives TRBD2 as the D gene, but with no DNA this cannot be confirmed. CDR1 and CDR2 (germline): SGHTA, FQGTGA. This CDR3 region has 15 residues.

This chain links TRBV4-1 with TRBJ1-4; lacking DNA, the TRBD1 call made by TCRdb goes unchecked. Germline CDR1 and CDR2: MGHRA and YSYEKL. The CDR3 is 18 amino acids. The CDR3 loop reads CASSQGPGQGGANEKLFF.